These T cell receptor beta chains were read from a single sample in a study of monozygotic twins with inflammatory bowel disease. TCRdb re-analyzed the 5' RACE reads; it lists each CDR3 protein once, without DNA. The listing contains approximately 160,000 distinct CDR3 sequences. Sequencing was done on a sample of blood. The receptors originated from a human donor with ulcerative colitis or Crohn's disease, or a healthy co-twin of an affected twin (not recorded which). The CDR3 runs from the conserved cysteine through the conserved F or W.

TRBV20-1	TRBJ2-7	CSAGPFRGRGHEQYF
TRBV2	TRBJ1-2	CASNDLNYGYTF
TRBV9	TRBJ2-6	CASSVAGRGANVLTF
TRBV7-9	TRBJ1-1	CASSPGAKTEAFF
TRBV5-1	TRBJ1-6	CASSLERPENNSPLHF
TRBV2	TRBJ1-6	CASSRRQGANSPLHF
TRBV6-1	TRBJ1-5	CASKPDRESNQPQHF
TRBV28	TRBJ1-1	CASSRRGPNTEAFF
TRBV11-3	TRBJ1-1	CASSLDPGMNTEAFF
TRBV4-2	TRBJ2-3	CASSQESAGGRFFPTQYF
TRBV7-2	TRBJ2-3	CASSLELTAAAQYF